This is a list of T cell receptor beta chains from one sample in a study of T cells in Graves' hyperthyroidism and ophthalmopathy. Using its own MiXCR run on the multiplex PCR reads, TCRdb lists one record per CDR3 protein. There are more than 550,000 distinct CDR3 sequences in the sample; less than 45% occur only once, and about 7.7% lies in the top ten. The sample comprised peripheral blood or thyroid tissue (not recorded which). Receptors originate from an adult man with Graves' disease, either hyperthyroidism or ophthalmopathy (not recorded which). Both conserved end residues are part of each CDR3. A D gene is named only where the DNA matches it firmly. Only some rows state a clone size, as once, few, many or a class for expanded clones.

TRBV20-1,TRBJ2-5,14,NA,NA,TGCAGAGCGGAGGGGGGGGGTGGCCAAGAGACCCAGTACTTC,CRAEGGGGQETQYF
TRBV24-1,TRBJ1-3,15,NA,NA,TGTGCCACCAGTGTCGGGGACGACTCTGGAAACACCATATATTTT,CATSVGDDSGNTIYF
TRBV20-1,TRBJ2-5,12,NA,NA,TGCAGAGAGGGAGGCAGCCAAGAGACCCAGTACTTC,CREGGSQETQYF
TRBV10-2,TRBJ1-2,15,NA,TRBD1,TGCGCCAGCAGTCAACTGGACAGGAAGGAGAATGGCTACACCTTC,CASSQLDRKENGYTF
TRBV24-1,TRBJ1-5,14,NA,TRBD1,TGTGCCACCAGAGACAGGGGGCTCAGTCAGCCCCAGCATTTT,CATRDRGLSQPQHF
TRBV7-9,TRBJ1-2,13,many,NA,TGTGCCAGCAGCTCTAGCTCCCTATATGGCTACACCTTC,CASSSSSLYGYTF
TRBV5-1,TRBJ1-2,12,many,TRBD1,TGCGCCAGCAGCGTGGACAGGGAAGGCTACACCTTC,CASSVDREGYTF
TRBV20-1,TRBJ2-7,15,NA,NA,TGCAGTGCTAGGGGAGGAAAGGCCCTCGGGTACGAGCAGTACTTC,CSARGGKALGYEQYF
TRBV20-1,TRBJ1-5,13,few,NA,TGCAGTGCTAGGGACGCCGGCAATCAGCCCCAGCATTTT,CSARDAGNQPQHF
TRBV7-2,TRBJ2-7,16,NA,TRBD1,TGTGCCAGCAGCTTAGAGCAGGGACAGGTAGACTACGAGCAGTACTTC,CASSLEQGQVDYEQYF
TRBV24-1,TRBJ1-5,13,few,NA,TGTGCCACCAGTGAACAGGGTGCTCAGCCCCAGCATTTT,CATSEQGAQPQHF
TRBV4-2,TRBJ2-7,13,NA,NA,TGTGCCAGGAGCCAAGAAGCGAGCTACGAGCAGTACTTC,CARSQEASYEQYF
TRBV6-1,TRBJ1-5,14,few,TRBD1,TGTGCCAGCAGTCCGGGACAGGGGTTCGGGCCCCAGCATTTT,CASSPGQGFGPQHF
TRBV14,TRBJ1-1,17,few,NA,TGTGCCAGCAGCCAAGATGGCCGCCTGCTGATGAACACTGAAGCTTTCTTT,CASSQDGRLLMNTEAFF
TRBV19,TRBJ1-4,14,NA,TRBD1,TGTGCCAGTAGCGGGACAGACAATAATGAAAAACTGTTTTTT,CASSGTDNNEKLFF
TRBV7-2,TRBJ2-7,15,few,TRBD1,TGTGCCAGCAGCTCGGGACAGGGGCTTTCCTACGAGCAGTACTTC,CASSSGQGLSYEQYF
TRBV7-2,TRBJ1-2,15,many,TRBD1,TGTGCCAGCAGCTCCCACGACAGGGTCGGCTATGGCTACACCTTC,CASSSHDRVGYGYTF
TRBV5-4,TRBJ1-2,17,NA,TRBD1,TGCGCCAGCAGCCCGGGACAGGGGGCCACCGGAGGTTATGGCTACACCTTC,CASSPGQGATGGYGYTF
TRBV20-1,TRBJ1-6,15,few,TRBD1,TGCAGTGCTAGCGCGGACAGGGAGAGGAATTCACCCCTCCACTTT,CSASADRERNSPLHF
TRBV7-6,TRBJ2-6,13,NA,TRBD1,TGTGCCAGCAGCTTAGGAGGGACAGACGTCCTGACTTTC,CASSLGGTDVLTF
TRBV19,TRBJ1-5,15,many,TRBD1,TGTGCCAGTAGTTACCTTGGACAGGGCAATCAGCCCCAGCATTTT,CASSYLGQGNQPQHF
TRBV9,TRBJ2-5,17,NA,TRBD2,TGTGCCAGCAGCGTAGACGGAGGGGGGACTAGCTGGGAGACCCAGTACTTC,CASSVDGGGTSWETQYF
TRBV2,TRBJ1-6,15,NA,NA,TGTGCCAGCAGTGACCGGGGCGGAAAAGAATCACCCCTCCACTTT,CASSDRGGKESPLHF
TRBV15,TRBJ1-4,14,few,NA,TGTGCCACCAGCAGAGCTGGCACCAATGAAAAACTGTTTTTT,CATSRAGTNEKLFF
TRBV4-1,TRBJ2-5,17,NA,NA,TGCGCCAGCAGCCTATCTCCCTGGGGTAGCGGTGGTGGGACCCAGTACTTC,CASSLSPWGSGGGTQYF